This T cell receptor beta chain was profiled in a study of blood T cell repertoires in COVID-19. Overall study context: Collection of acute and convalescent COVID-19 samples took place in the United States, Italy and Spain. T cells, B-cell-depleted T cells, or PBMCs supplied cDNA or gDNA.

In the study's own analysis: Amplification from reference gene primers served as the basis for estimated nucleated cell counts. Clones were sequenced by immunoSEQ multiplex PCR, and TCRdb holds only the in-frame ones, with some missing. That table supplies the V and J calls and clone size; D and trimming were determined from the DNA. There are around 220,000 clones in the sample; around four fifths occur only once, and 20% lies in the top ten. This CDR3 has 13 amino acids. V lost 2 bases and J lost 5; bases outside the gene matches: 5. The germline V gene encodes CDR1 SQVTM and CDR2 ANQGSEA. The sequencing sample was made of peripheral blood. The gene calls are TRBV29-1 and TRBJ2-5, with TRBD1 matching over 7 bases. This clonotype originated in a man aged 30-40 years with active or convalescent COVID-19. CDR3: CSVESGRGETQYF. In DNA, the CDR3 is TGCAGCGTTGAAAGCGGCAGGGGGGAGACCCAGTACTTC. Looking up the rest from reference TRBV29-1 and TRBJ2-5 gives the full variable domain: SAVISQKPSRDICQRGTSLTIQCQVDSQVTMMFWYRQQPGQSLTLIATANQGSEATYESGFVIDKFPISRPNLTFSTLTVSNMSPEDSSIYLCSVESGRGETQYFGPGTRLLVL.